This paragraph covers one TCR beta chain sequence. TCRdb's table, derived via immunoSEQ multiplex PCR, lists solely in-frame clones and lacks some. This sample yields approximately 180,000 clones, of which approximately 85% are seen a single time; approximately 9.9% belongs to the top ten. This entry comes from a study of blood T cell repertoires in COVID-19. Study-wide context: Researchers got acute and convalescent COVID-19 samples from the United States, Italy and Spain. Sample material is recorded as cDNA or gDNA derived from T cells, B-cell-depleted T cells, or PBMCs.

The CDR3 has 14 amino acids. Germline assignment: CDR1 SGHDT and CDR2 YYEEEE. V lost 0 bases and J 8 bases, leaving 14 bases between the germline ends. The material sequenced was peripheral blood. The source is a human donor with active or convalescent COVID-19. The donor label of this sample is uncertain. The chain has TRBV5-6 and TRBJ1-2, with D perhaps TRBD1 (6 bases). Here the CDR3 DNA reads TGTGCCAGCAGCTTGGGGCAGGGGATTGCGGGCTACACCTTC. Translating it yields CASSLGQGIAGYTF. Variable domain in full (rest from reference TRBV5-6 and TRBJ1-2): DAGVTQSPTHLIKTRGQQVTLRCSPKSGHDTVSWYQQALGQGPQFIFQYYEEEERQRGNFPDRFSGHQFPNYSSELNVNALLLGDSALYLCASSLGQGIAGYTFGSGTRLTVV.